Presented here are 13 T cell receptor beta chains from one specimen sequenced in a study of metastatic and nonmetastatic thyroid tumors. All patients reached thyroid surgery having received no treatment beforehand. TCRdb recomputed clones from the PCR reads via MiXCR. The table includes tens of thousands of clones, 12% to 15% detected once. Sequencing was done on a sample of blood. These receptors all stem from a male donor with papillary thyroid cancer or a benign thyroid nodule (not recorded which). Some clones in this sample may be carry-over from other donors' samples.

At least ten counts were recorded for this clone. The rearrangement joins TRBV20-1 to TRBJ1-1; D is unclear. V lost 1 base, J lost 8 bases, and 11 bases lay in between. CDR1 and CDR2 from the germline V gene are DFQATT and SNEGSKA (reference sequence). This CDR3 region has 12 residues. CDR3 DNA sequence: TGCAGTGCTAGAGTTTTTATCCGGGAAGCTTTCTTT. Translated, it gives CSARVFIREAFF.

This clone has a handful of counts. Being one base from a much bigger clone, this may be a read error. This chain uses TRBV9 with TRBJ2-1, with D possibly TRBD2 on 5 matching bases. The CDR3 sequence is 13 residues long. V gave up 2 bases and J gave up 6 bases, with 9 bases separating them. Per the germline V gene, CDR1 is SGDLS and CDR2 is YYNGEE. CDR3 coding DNA: TGTGCCAGCAGCGTGGCTAGCTTCAATGAGCAGTTCTTC. Translating it yields CASSVASFNEQFF.

As to this clone: A junction boundary mismatches the germline segment, possibly from a read error. In DNA form, the CDR3 reads TGTGCCAGTAGTGAGGGACGTAACACTGAAGCTCTCTTT. Residues: CASSEGRNTEALF. V and J are TRBV19 and TRBJ1-1; D may be TRBD1 (5 bases). The CDR3 covers 13 residues. CDR1 LNHDA and CDR2 SQIVND come from the germline V gene (reference sequence).

Ten or more counts support this clone. This chain links TRBV28 with TRBJ1-3; perhaps TRBD1 as D (5 bases). Germline loops: CDR1 MDHEN, CDR2 SYDVKM. Trimming removed 6 bases from V and 4 bases from J, with 16 bases in between. The length of the CDR3 is 15 residues. DNA of the CDR3: TGTGCCAGCAGCCTCCCGGGGGATTCGGGAAACACCATATATTTT. Its translation is CASSLPGDSGNTIYF.

This clone was seen ten or more times. The chain is built from TRBV12-3 or TRBV12-4 and TRBJ2-2, with 10 bases lining up with TRBD1. The CDR3 length is 16 residues. The trim removed 3 bases at V and 4 bases at J, leaving 5 bases unmatched. CDR3 protein: CASSFRDRGATGELFF. The CDR3 region has the DNA TGTGCCAGCAGTTTCCGGGACAGGGGTGCCACCGGGGAGCTGTTTTTT.

The chain recombines TRBV7-9 with TRBJ1-5; D gene unclear. The CDR3 consists of 12 residues. Trimming removed 3 bases at V and 4 bases at J, with 4 bases between. The V gene's germline CDR1 is SEHNR and CDR2 FQNEAQ (reference sequence). The CDR3 spells CASSFSNQPQHF. For the CDR3, the DNA is TGTGCCAGCAGCTTCTCGAATCAGCCCCAGCATTTT.

This clone was observed many times. The chain is built from TRBV10-2 and TRBJ2-7; maybe TRBD2 (6 bases). Germline V CDR1 and CDR2: WSHSY, SAAADI. The CDR3 length is 14 residues. V was cut by 0 bases and J by 6 bases, with 12 bases left in between. CDR3 sequence reads: CASSESGEASEQYF. CDR3 nucleotides: TGCGCCAGCAGTGAGTCGGGGGAGGCTAGCGAGCAGTACTTC.

This sequence joins TRBV13 and TRBJ1-2, with 8 bases aligning to TRBD1. The CDR3 loop spans 15 amino acids. The V segment lost 5 bases and the J segment 4 bases; nucleotides outside the gene matches: 9. CDR1 PRHDT and CDR2 FYEKMQ come from the germline V gene (reference sequence). The CDR3 DNA is TGTGCCAGCAGCCCCAGGACAGGGTGGGCCTATGGCTACACCTTC. Translation gives CASSPRTGWAYGYTF.

This clone turned up a few times. A much larger clonotype is one base distant, so this may be a read error. The chain joins TRBV24-1 to TRBJ2-1; D tentatively fits TRBD1 or TRBD2 (6 bases each). V lost 7 bases and J 11 bases, leaving 20 bases between the germline ends. Germline values: CDR1 KGHDR, CDR2 SFDVKD. The CDR3 contains 14 residues. For the CDR3, the DNA is TGTGCCACCAGCTCTCAGGGAGGACAGAATAAGCAGTTCTTC. This translates into CATSSQGGQNKQFF.

This clone came up many times. The chain employs TRBV7-3 and TRBJ2-1, with TRBD2 matching over 8 bases. The CDR3 runs to 14 residues. Germline lookup yields CDR1 SGHTA and CDR2 FQGTGA. V trimming: 0 bases; J trimming: 7 bases; junction bases outside the gene matches: 2. This chain's CDR3 is CASSLTSGENEQFF. The CDR3 DNA sequence: TGTGCCAGCAGCTTAACTAGCGGGGAAAATGAGCAGTTCTTC. The whole variable domain, remainder taken from reference TRBV7-3 and TRBJ2-1, is GAGVSQTPSNKVTEKGKYVELRCDPISGHTALYWYRQSLGQGPEFLIYFQGTGAADDSGLPNDRFFAVRPEGSVSTLKIQRTERGDSAVYLCASSLTSGENEQFFGPGTRLTVL.

This clone was recorded many times. The chain has TRBV20-1 and TRBJ2-7, with 13 bases identical to TRBD2. Losses at the gene ends were 3 bases for V and 5 bases for J; bases not matched to a gene: 13. CDR3 length: 17 residues. The germline gives CDR1 DFQATT, CDR2 SNEGSKA (reference sequence). The CDR3 here is CSASFNFGLAGDNEQYF. In nucleotides, the CDR3 is TGCAGTGCTAGCTTTAATTTCGGACTAGCGGGAGATAACGAGCAGTACTTC.

This clone was seen once. A much more abundant neighbour one base away suggests this may be a read error. The chain recombines TRBV4-2 with TRBJ2-1; TRBD2 agrees at 8 bases. The CDR3 sequence is 15 residues long. Germline V gene data show CDR1 as LGHNA and CDR2 as YNFKEQ. The CDR3 spells CSSSPGPGGNNEQFF. The CDR3 coding sequence is TGTTCCAGCAGCCCAGGTCCGGGAGGGAACAATGAGCAGTTCTTC.

V usage is TRBV5-1 and J usage is TRBJ1-1; 9 positions match TRBD1. Germline trimming cut 3 bases from V and 5 bases from J; bases unmatched to any gene: 11. The germline CDR1 and CDR2 sequences are SGHRS and YFSETQ. The CDR3 runs to 16 residues. The CDR3 sequence: CASSSGQGGKVTEAFF. CDR3 in DNA: TGCGCCAGCAGCTCGGGACAGGGCGGTAAGGTTACTGAAGCTTTCTTT.